These 14 T cell receptor beta chains share one sample of origin, sequenced in a study of cytomegalovirus exposure and HLA in healthy donors. PCR primers comprised 60 Vbeta and 13 Jbeta primers. Profiled with immunoSEQ multiplex PCR; TCRdb holds only in-frame clones, not every one. The sample records fewer than 200,000 clones, roughly 80% being singletons. The material sequenced was PBMCs. Receptors were obtained from a woman younger than 30 in good health and CMV-seronegative.

The rearrangement joins TRBV5-4 to TRBJ1-5; TRBD1 agrees at 7 bases. The CDR3 spans 15 residues. Germline CDR1 SGHNT, CDR2 YYREEE (reference sequence). V trimming: 2 bases; J trimming: 3 bases; junction bases outside the gene matches: 5. DNA for the CDR3: TGTGCCAGCAGCTTCGACAGGGCGATCAATCAGCCCCAGCATTTT. This translates into CASSFDRAINQPQHF.

J is TRBJ1-1 and V is TRBV19, with D maybe TRBD1 (6 bases). The V and J ends lost 3 bases and 2 bases respectively, with 10 bases between them. Looked up from germline, CDR1 is LNHDA and CDR2 is SQIVND (reference sequence). This CDR3 is built from 14 residues. CDR3 sequence reads: CASSIDRLNTEAFF. DNA of the CDR3: TGTGCCAGTAGTATTGACAGGCTCAACACTGAAGCTTTCTTT.

The chain employs TRBV4-1 and TRBJ2-1; the D gene is possibly TRBD1 (6 bases). CDR1 and CDR2 (germline): MGHRA, YSYEKL. The CDR3 runs 19 residues. V dropped 0 bases and J dropped 4 bases, with 22 bases sitting between them. CDR3 protein: CASSQDFDLDRKHYNEQFF. The DNA for the CDR3 is TGCGCCAGCAGCCAAGATTTTGATCTGGACAGAAAACATTACAATGAGCAGTTCTTC.

CDR3 sequence: CASSLDTLNTEAFF. In DNA form, the CDR3 reads TGTGCCAGCAGCTTAGACACCCTGAACACTGAAGCTTTCTTT. The J gene is TRBJ1-1, the V gene TRBV7-3; D gene ambiguous. The CDR3 is made up of 14 amino acids. The germline V gene has CDR1 SGHTA and CDR2 FQGTGA. Trimming cost V 2 bases and J 0 bases, with 7 bases left between them.

This clone has just a few counts. The genes are TRBV14 and TRBJ1-1, with D uncertain. Germline CDR1 and CDR2: SGHDN and FVKESK. CDR3 length: 13 residues. V lost 0 bases, J lost 5 bases, and 7 bases lay in between. The CDR3 loop is CASSQEPGTEAFF. In DNA, the CDR3 is TGTGCCAGCAGCCAAGAACCGGGGACTGAAGCTTTCTTT. The full variable domain, its missing parts supplied by reference TRBV14 and TRBJ1-1, is EAGVTQFPSHSVIEKGQTVTLRCDPISGHDNLYWYRRVMGKEIKFLLHFVKESKQDESGMPNNRFLAERTGGTYSTLKVQPAELEDSGVYFCASSQEPGTEAFFGQGTRLTVV.

This chain connects TRBV28 to TRBJ1-5; D gene ambiguous. CDR1 is MDHEN, CDR2 SYDVKM, per germline. This CDR3 has 23 residues. Trimming took 1 base from V and 1 from J, leaving 32 bases between them. CDR3 loop: CASSLLWFRKEVPRGRSNQPQHF. The CDR3, as DNA: TGTGCCAGCAGTTTATTGTGGTTTCGGAAAGAAGTACCAAGAGGCCGGAGCAATCAGCCCCAGCATTTT.

The rearrangement uses TRBV2 and TRBJ2-3; 12 bases are a match to TRBD2. V gave up 7 bases and J gave up 6 bases; unmatched junction bases: 14. Germline loops: CDR1 SNHLY, CDR2 FYNNEI. There are 17 residues in the CDR3. CDR3 protein: CASTGTSGFRQVDTQYF. The CDR3 DNA reads TGTGCCAGCACTGGGACTAGCGGGTTCCGCCAGGTGGATACGCAGTATTTT.

The CDR3 DNA sequence: TGTGCCAGCAGCCTGACAGGGGGGTTGGATGGCTACACCTTC. As protein: CASSLTGGLDGYTF. The genes are TRBV6-5 and TRBJ1-2; 9 nucleotides line up with TRBD1. Germline CDR1 reads MNHEY; CDR2 reads SVGAGI. The J segment lost 6 bases and the V segment lost 6 bases, leaving 8 bases of the junction unmatched. The CDR3 covers 14 residues.

This clone turned up a few times. Here the CDR3 reads CASSARDRGREQYF. The CDR3 nucleotides read TGTGCCAGCAGCGCCCGGGACAGGGGGCGAGAGCAGTACTTC. The J gene is TRBJ2-7, the V gene TRBV9; 12 bases are a match to TRBD1. V dropped 3 bases and J dropped 7; count of bases not matched to a gene: 5. CDR1 is SGDLS and CDR2 is YYNGEE in the germline V gene. The CDR3 covers 14 residues.

This clone was detected a few times. The chain carries TRBV11-2 and TRBJ1-4; TRBD1 might be the D (6 bases). Germline V CDR1 and CDR2: SGHAT, FQNNGV. V was pared by 1 base and J by 8 bases, with 14 bases between. This CDR3 has 15 residues. CDR3 in DNA: TGTGCCAGCAGCTTAGTGGGGGGGGCATGGGAAAAACTGTTTTTT. Amino acid sequence: CASSLVGGAWEKLFF.

This clone showed up just once. The CDR3 protein is CASSQERTGGYTF. The CDR3, as DNA: TGTGCCAGCAGCCAAGAGCGGACAGGCGGCTACACCTTC. The gene calls are TRBV4-2 and TRBJ1-2; TRBD1 matches 7 bases. This CDR3 is 13 amino acids long. The V gene's germline CDR1 is LGHNA and CDR2 YNFKEQ. After removal of 0 bases from V and 8 bases from J, the junction contained 3 bases not matched to a gene.

CDR3 amino acids: CASRYTGVEDTQYF. The CDR3 nucleotides read TGTGCCAGCAGATACACAGGGGTAGAAGATACGCAGTATTTT. J is TRBJ2-3 and V is TRBV2, with 7 bases fitting TRBD1. CDR3 length: 14 residues. The J segment lost 5 bases and the V segment lost 6 bases, leaving 8 bases of the junction unmatched. Germline V CDR1 and CDR2: SNHLY, FYNNEI.

The chain carries TRBV10-1 and TRBJ2-5; TRBD1 might be the D (6 bases). The J call is doubtful: the DNA matches TRBJ2-7 better. The CDR3 runs 16 residues. CDR1 WNHNN and CDR2 SYGVQD come from the germline V gene (reference sequence). The CDR3: CASSGERTQGTYEQYF. The CDR3, as DNA: TGCGCCAGCAGTGGGGAAAGGACCCAGGGGACCTACGAGCAGTACTTC.

The gene calls are TRBV5-6 and TRBJ2-7; the match to TRBD1 covers 9 bases. Losses at the gene ends were 2 bases for V and 4 bases for J; bases not matched to a gene: 4. CDR1 is SGHDT and CDR2 is YYEEEE in the germline V gene. The CDR3 runs to 14 residues. The CDR3 spells CASSFGTGRYEQYF. For the CDR3, the DNA is TGTGCCAGCAGCTTTGGGACAGGGAGGTACGAGCAGTACTTC.